In this sample, the clone carrying this T cell receptor beta chain turned up a few times. This sample stems from a study of early T cells in non-severe SARS-CoV-2 infection. Germline lookup yields CDR1 KGHSH and CDR2 LQKENI. V lost 2 bases to trimming and J lost 5 bases, with 4 bases between them. The CDR3 runs to 13 residues. cDNA molecules, individually, were tagged with unique molecular identifiers. TCRdb recomputed calls from the 5' RACE reads with MiXCR, one row per CDR3 protein. The repertoire includes about 39,000 distinct CDR3 sequences, 6% to 8.5% of them detected once, and around 8% sits in the top ten.

This chain uses TRBV18 with TRBJ1-6; D uncertain. The origin of this receptor is an adult who was a healthcare worker with PCR-confirmed SARS-CoV-2 infection or an uninfected control (not recorded which). The specimen sequenced was whole blood. CDR3 region: CASSPGNNSPLHF. CDR3 nucleotides: TGTGCCAGCTCACCAGGGAATAATTCACCCCTCCACTTT.